These T cell receptor beta chains were read from a single sample in a study of T-cell reconstitution after alpha-beta-depleted transplantation in children. TCRdb passed the PCR reads through MiXCR, listing each CDR3 protein once. This sample has about 980,000 distinct CDR3 sequences, with about 29% found just once. The material was PBMCs, mostly from graft donor cells, obtained 360 days after TCRalphabeta/CD19-depleted stem cell transplant. These receptors all come from a boy under three years old who had a stem cell transplant for SCID, so the T cells may come from the graft donor. Each CDR3 is given with its conserved first and last residue. D genes are given only for firm matches. Size is omitted from some rows. Given values are once, few, many or a class for expanded clones.

V	size	D	J	CDR3	DNA
TRBV4-3	few	.	TRBJ2-7	CASSQDLIGSYEQYF	TGCGCCAGCAGCCAAGATCTGATAGGATCCTACGAGCAGTACTTC
TRBV19	.	.	TRBJ2-7	CASSLDWGSSYEQYF	TGTGCCAGTAGTCTCGACTGGGGAAGCTCCTACGAGCAGTACTTC
TRBV5-1	.	TRBD2	TRBJ2-7	CASSLAGGGGREQYF	TGCGCCAGCAGCTTGGCGGGCGGGGGAGGTCGCGAGCAGTACTTC
TRBV5-5	.	.	TRBJ2-5	CASSLVGMFGETQYF	TGTGCCAGCAGCTTGGTTGGGATGTTTGGTGAGACCCAGTACTTC
TRBV3-1	.	.	TRBJ2-7	CASSSGLWVYEQYF	TGTGCCAGCAGCTCGGGACTTTGGGTCTACGAGCAGTACTTC
TRBV11-2	few	.	TRBJ2-1	CASSPQGILIDEQFF	TGTGCCAGCAGCCCCCAGGGGATATTGATCGATGAGCAGTTCTTC
TRBV27	.	TRBD1	TRBJ1-2	CASSPHSGTGNYGYTF	TGTGCCAGCAGCCCCCACAGCGGGACAGGGAACTATGGCTACACCTTC
TRBV15	.	TRBD2	TRBJ2-1	CATSRDSGGKDNEQFF	TGTGCCACCAGCAGAGATTCCGGGGGGAAGGACAATGAGCAGTTCTTC
TRBV5-1	.	.	TRBJ2-3	CASSLAAGSTQYF	TGCGCCAGCAGCTTGGCGGCCGGTTCTACGCAGTATTTT
TRBV7-7	once	TRBD1	TRBJ2-2	CASSLRAPGQGKTGELFF	TGTGCCAGCAGCCTCCGAGCGCCGGGACAGGGAAAAACCGGGGAGCTGTTTTTT
TRBV6-1	.	.	TRBJ2-2	CASSRNPGELFF	TGTGCCAGCAGCCGGAATCCCGGGGAGCTGTTTTTT
TRBV12-3/TRBV12-4	.	TRBD1	TRBJ2-2	CASSFGQASTGELFF	TGTGCCAGCAGTTTTGGACAGGCGTCCACCGGGGAGCTGTTTTTT
TRBV3-1	.	.	TRBJ1-1	CASSPSWGPGPEAFF	TGTGCCAGCAGCCCCTCCTGGGGGCCCGGCCCTGAAGCTTTCTTT
TRBV25-1	.	TRBD1	TRBJ1-5	CASSEFGQGQPQHF	TGTGCCAGCAGTGAATTTGGACAGGGACAGCCCCAGCATTTT
TRBV12-3/TRBV12-4	.	TRBD2	TRBJ2-3	CASSLGGGSGLDTQYF	TGTGCCAGCAGTTTAGGCGGGGGAAGCGGTCTAGATACGCAGTATTTT
TRBV2	.	TRBD1	TRBJ2-3	CASTFRGLADTQYF	TGTGCCAGCACCTTCAGGGGGCTTGCAGATACGCAGTATTTT
TRBV29-1	.	.	TRBJ2-7	CSVEAGNTPFWEQYF	TGCAGCGTTGAGGCAGGGAACACACCCTTTTGGGAGCAGTACTTC
TRBV12-3/TRBV12-4	few	.	TRBJ2-3	CASSLAHTSTSTDTQYF	TGTGCCAGCAGTTTAGCCCACACTTCAACTAGCACAGATACGCAGTATTTT
TRBV5-1	few	TRBD1	TRBJ1-2	CASSLDTGEPRGYTF	TGCGCCAGCAGCTTGGACACAGGGGAACCTCGTGGCTACACCTTC
TRBV27	.	.	TRBJ2-1	CASSLSVSGIFDEQFF	TGTGCCAGCAGTTTATCGGTCTCAGGGATCTTCGATGAGCAGTTCTTC
TRBV12-3/TRBV12-4	.	.	TRBJ2-2	CASTRTGQMNTGELFF	TGTGCCAGCACCCGAACCGGGCAGATGAACACCGGGGAGCTGTTTTTT
TRBV11-2	few	.	TRBJ2-5	CASSLSSVSQQETQYF	TGTGCCAGCAGCTTAAGCTCCGTGTCCCAGCAAGAGACCCAGTACTTC
TRBV12-3/TRBV12-4	.	TRBD1	TRBJ2-3	CASSPQDRGVTDTQYF	TGTGCCAGCAGTCCCCAGGACAGGGGGGTCACAGATACGCAGTATTTT
TRBV15	.	.	TRBJ1-1	CATSLGANTEAFF	TGTGCCACCAGCCTAGGGGCAAACACTGAAGCTTTCTTT
TRBV11-2	.	TRBD1	TRBJ2-4	CASSLVRPGTGATLAKNIQYF	TGTGCCAGCAGCTTAGTTCGCCCCGGGACAGGGGCTACCCTAGCCAAAAACATTCAGTACTTC
TRBV20-1	.	.	TRBJ2-7	CSASDTGTYNYEQYF	TGCAGTGCCAGTGATACCGGGACTTACAACTACGAGCAGTACTTC
TRBV5-1	.	.	TRBJ2-3	CASSTYSAASTDTQYF	TGCGCCAGCAGCACCTATAGCGCAGCTAGCACAGATACGCAGTATTTT
TRBV12-3/TRBV12-4	few	.	TRBJ2-7	CASRVDWGDEQYF	TGTGCCAGCAGGGTCGACTGGGGGGACGAGCAGTACTTC
TRBV6-5	few	TRBD2	TRBJ2-3	CASSYSTWTSGSRTDTQYF	TGTGCCAGCAGTTACTCGACCTGGACTAGCGGGAGCCGCACAGATACGCAGTATTTT
TRBV6-5	few	.	TRBJ2-3	CASSYYREDTQYF	TGTGCCAGCAGTTATTATAGGGAAGATACGCAGTATTTT
TRBV7-3	few	.	TRBJ2-1	CASSPFSGDYNEQFF	TGTGCCAGCAGCCCATTCTCCGGGGACTACAATGAGCAGTTCTTC
TRBV29-1	few	TRBD1	TRBJ1-1	CSVEGTGENTEAFF	TGCAGCGTTGAAGGAACAGGGGAGAACACTGAAGCTTTCTTT